This TCR beta chain was identified in a study of blood T cell repertoires in COVID-19. Study summary: Acute and convalescent COVID-19 specimens originated in the United States, Italy and Spain.

The CDR3 length is 16 residues. Germline trimming cut 1 base from V and 9 bases from J; bases unmatched to any gene: 12. CDR1 and CDR2 from the germline V gene are MGHRA and YSYEKL. Authors' processing steps: How many nucleated cells were present was estimated from reference gene primer amplification. Assay: immunoSEQ multiplex PCR; the TCRdb copy retains only in-frame clones and omits some. That table furnishes V, J and clone size, whereas the DNA furnished D and trimming. The profile covers fewer than 85,000 clones, with more than 75% appearing a single time and around a fifth taken by the ten largest.

The source of this sequence is a human donor in a cohort sampled during active COVID-19. Sequences were obtained from peripheral blood. The chain recombines TRBV4-1 with TRBJ2-1; 7 nucleotides agree with TRBD1. CDR3 sequence (DNA): TGCGCCAGCAGCCAAGTATCGGCCCAGGGGGTGGGTGAGCAGTTCTTC. Encoded protein: CASSQVSAQGVGEQFF.